A selection of T cell receptor beta chains follows, all from one sample in a study of T cell responses to AZD1222 COVID-19 vaccine. Produced via immunoSEQ multiplex PCR; TCRdb's table is partial and in-frame only. Of 150,000 to 200,000 clones listed, roughly 94% are singletons. The specimen was peripheral blood, collected on day 0 of AZD1222 vaccination. These receptors originate from an adult in good health. The CDR3 runs from the conserved cysteine through the conserved F or W. A D gene is named only where the DNA matches it firmly. Clone sizes are given selectively: once, few, many, or a class where the clone is expanded.

d_call clone_size j_call v_call cdr3_nt cdr3_aa
TRBD2 . TRBJ2-1 TRBV28 TGTGCCAGCACTGCAAGGGGGACTAGCTCCAATGAGCAGTTCTTC CASTARGTSSNEQFF
. . TRBJ2-1 TRBV24-1 TGTGCCACCAGTGATAGGGATGAGCAGTTCTTC CATSDRDEQFF
. once TRBJ1-1 TRBV25-1 TGTGCCAGCAGTGAATATTTACAGGGGAACACTGAAGCTTTCTTT CASSEYLQGNTEAFF
. . TRBJ1-2 TRBV4-1 TGCGCCAGCAGCCAAGATAACCTGGGACCGATATATGGCTACACCTTC CASSQDNLGPIYGYTF
. once TRBJ1-3 TRBV5-1 TGCGCCAGCAGCCGGACGGTGGCTCTGGCAAACACCATATATTTT CASSRTVALANTIYF
. . TRBJ1-1 TRBV28 TGTGCCAGCAGTTTCTACAGGGAGGGCACTGAAGCTTTCTTT CASSFYREGTEAFF
. . TRBJ1-3 TRBV19 TGTGCCAGTAGTTCCCCGCGCGTTACCTCTGGAAACACCATATATTTT CASSSPRVTSGNTIYF
. . TRBJ2-2 TRBV2 TGTGCCAGCAGTGGACCCCAGACTAGATCCCTCTCCGGGGAGCTGTTTTTT CASSGPQTRSLSGELFF
. . TRBJ1-2 TRBV4-1 TGCGCCAGCAGCCTTAGGACGGAATCCAACCCCTATGGCTACACCTTC CASSLRTESNPYGYTF
. . TRBJ2-4 TRBV27 TGTGCCAGCACGGGACACGGCAAAAACATTCAGTACTTC CASTGHGKNIQYF
TRBD1 once TRBJ1-2 TRBV7-6 TGTGCCAGCAGCTTGACAGGGGCAGAAGGCTACACCTTC CASSLTGAEGYTF
TRBD1 . TRBJ1-5 TRBV28 TGTGCCAGCAGTTTCAACCCCGACAGGGCAAGCAATCAGCCCCAGCATTTT CASSFNPDRASNQPQHF
TRBD1 once TRBJ1-2 TRBV9 TGTGCCAGCAGCCAAGGGACAGAGAGTGGAGGCTACACCTTC CASSQGTESGGYTF
. . TRBJ1-6 TRBV27 TGTGCCAGCAGGTTACAGGGTCCTAATTCACCCCTCCACTTT CASRLQGPNSPLHF
TRBD2 . TRBJ2-5 TRBV2 TGTGCCAGCAGTGAATCTAGCGGGAGATACTTC CASSESSGRYF
TRBD1 . TRBJ1-1 TRBV18 TGTGCCAGCTCAGGCCAAGGGGGCGAAACTGAAGCTTTCTTT CASSGQGGETEAFF
TRBD2 . TRBJ2-7 TRBV7-2 TGTGCCAGCAGCTTTCGGGCCAGCGGGATAGGCGAGCAGTACTTC CASSFRASGIGEQYF
TRBD1 . TRBJ2-1 TRBV24-1 TGTGCCACCAGTGATACCGGGACAGGGAATGAGCAGTTCTTC CATSDTGTGNEQFF
. . TRBJ2-3 TRBV9 TGTGCCAGCAGCAATCACGGGGGCACAGATACGCAGTATTTT CASSNHGGTDTQYF
. few TRBJ1-1 TRBV4-2 TGTGCCAGCAGCCAAGATATGGAGGACACTGAAGCTTTCTTT CASSQDMEDTEAFF
. . TRBJ1-5 TRBV7-9 TGTGCCAGCAGCTTAGATCTGCTCCCCCCGCATTTT CASSLDLLPPHF
TRBD2 . TRBJ2-2 TRBV7-2 TGTGCCAGCAGCTTACCCAGCGGGAGAGTCTGGACCACCGGGGAGCTGTTTTTT CASSLPSGRVWTTGELFF
TRBD2 . TRBJ2-3 TRBV13 TGTGCCAGCAGCTTAGGCCGGGAGGGACTAGGATCCACAGATACGCAGTATTTT CASSLGREGLGSTDTQYF
TRBD1 . TRBJ2-6 TRBV11-2 TGTGCCAGCAGCTTAGGGACAGGGGTGGGGGCCAACGTCCTGACTTTC CASSLGTGVGANVLTF